The next 17 T cell receptor beta chains were all read from a single sample in a study of cytomegalovirus exposure and HLA in healthy donors. Primers included in the PCR were 60 Vbeta and 13 Jbeta primers. Data came from immunoSEQ multiplex PCR; TCRdb stores just in-frame clones and leaves some out. This table has about 150,000 clones, roughly four fifths appearing once. The sequencing sample was made of PBMCs. The origin of the receptors is a young man in good health and CMV-seronegative.

The CDR3 sequence: CASSPGTGWEQYF. As DNA, the CDR3 is TGTGCCAGCAGTCCAGGGACAGGGTGGGAGCAGTACTTC. The gene calls are TRBV27 and TRBJ2-7, with 9 bases lining up with TRBD1. CDR1 MNHEY and CDR2 SMNVEV come from the germline V gene (reference sequence). The CDR3 sequence is 13 residues long. V shed 5 bases and J 7 bases; nucleotides not matched to a gene: 6.

V and J are TRBV5-1 and TRBJ1-1; a possible D gene is TRBD1 (5 bases). CDR3 length: 13 amino acids. Trimming shortened V by 7 bases and J by 11 bases, and 21 bases separated the two germline ends. Germline V gene data show CDR1 as SGHRS and CDR2 as YFSETQ. CDR3 DNA: TGCGCCAGCGGGGCGGGGGGGACTTTGGAGGCTTTCTTT. It specifies CASGAGGTLEAFF.

The chain carries TRBV7-6 and TRBJ2-7; tentative D call: TRBD2 (6 bases). This CDR3 contains 17 residues. CDR1 SGHVS and CDR2 FNYEAQ come from the germline V gene. The V end was cut by 1 base, the J end by 0 bases, with 16 bases between. The CDR3 sequence: CASSLGGTGRTSYEQYF. The CDR3 DNA is TGTGCCAGCAGCTTAGGGGGGACTGGACGAACCTCCTACGAGCAGTACTTC.

This clone was picked up a small number of times. The chain uses TRBV15 and TRBJ1-5, with TRBD1 as a possible D gene (5 bases). Germline assignment: CDR1 LNHNV and CDR2 YYDKDF (reference sequence). This CDR3 is 15 amino acids long. Trimming removed 0 bases at V and 16 bases at J, with 22 bases between. Written as DNA, the CDR3 is TGTGCCACCAGCAGAGATAGGAGGGCCCCGGACAAAGAACATTTT. Translating gives CATSRDRRAPDKEHF. The variable domain in full, with the rest retrieved from reference TRBV15 and TRBJ1-5, is DAMVIQNPRYQVTQFGKPVTLSCSQTLNHNVMYWYQQKSSQAPKLLFHYYDKDFNNEADTPDNFQSRRPNTSFCFLDIRSPGLGDTAMYLCATSRDRRAPDKEHFGDGTRLSIL.

This chain links TRBV2 with TRBJ1-2; 7 bases fit TRBD1. Germline CDR1 and CDR2: SNHLY and FYNNEI. After removal of 5 bases from V and 7 bases from J, the junction contained 7 bases not matched to a gene. The CDR3 sequence is 13 residues long. The CDR3 here is CASSPGGVVGYTF. In DNA form, the CDR3 reads TGTGCCAGCAGTCCAGGGGGAGTAGTTGGCTACACCTTC.

The chain joins TRBV6-4 to TRBJ1-2, with 7 nucleotides matching TRBD1. Germline V gives CDR1 MRHNA, CDR2 SNTAGT. This CDR3 has 15 amino acids. The V gene end was trimmed by 6 bases and the J gene end by 4 bases; junction bases not matched to a gene: 11. CDR3 protein: CASSETGVGGYGYTF. CDR3 nucleotide sequence: TGTGCCAGCAGCGAAACAGGGGTCGGGGGCTATGGCTACACCTTC.

This clone was observed a handful of times. The V and J genes are TRBV29-1 and TRBJ2-1; 9 nucleotides agree with TRBD2. This CDR3 region has 13 residues. The junction had 4 bases not matched to a gene; V was cut back by 4 bases and J by 6 bases. CDR1 is SQVTM, CDR2 ANQGSEA, per germline. The CDR3 DNA is TGCAGCGTTGTGGCTAGCGGGACCAATGAGCAGTTCTTC. It translates to CSVVASGTNEQFF.

This clone came up a few times. This chain connects TRBV5-6 to TRBJ2-7; TRBD2 matches 13 bases. This CDR3 has 18 residues. The V gene's germline CDR1 is SGHDT and CDR2 YYEEEE. V shed 0 bases, J shed 0 bases, and the junction held 6 bases outside the gene matches. The CDR3 DNA follows: TGTGCCAGCAGCTTGGCCGGACTAGCGGGAGATCCCTCCTACGAGCAGTACTTC. As protein: CASSLAGLAGDPSYEQYF.

The chain has TRBV27 and TRBJ1-2; D perhaps matches TRBD1 (5 bases). This CDR3 spans 14 amino acids. V lost 5 bases and J lost 3, with 13 bases in between. Germline CDR1 is MNHEY and CDR2 is SMNVEV (reference sequence). The CDR3 nucleotides are TGTGCCAGCAGTCCCCGACAGAACCACTATGGCTACACCTTC. This sequence encodes CASSPRQNHYGYTF.

This chain links TRBV11-2 with TRBJ1-3, with D possibly being TRBD1 (6 bases). CDR1 and CDR2 (germline): SGHAT, FQNNGV. The CDR3 length is 14 residues. V dropped 5 bases and J dropped 8 bases, with 16 bases sitting between them. In DNA, the CDR3 is TGTGCCAGCAGCCCAGGGGCGGCCCAAGACACCATATATTTT. This gives the protein CASSPGAAQDTIYF.

This clone came up a few times. V usage is TRBV19 and J usage is TRBJ2-1; 10 positions match TRBD2. Trimming took 5 bases from V and 10 from J; bases not matched to a gene: 11. Germline lookup yields CDR1 LNHDA and CDR2 SQIVND (reference sequence). The CDR3 extends over 15 amino acids. In nucleotides, the CDR3 is TGTGCCAGTAGTGGACTAGCGGCAGGGTCATGGGAGCAGTTCTTC. Protein: CASSGLAAGSWEQFF. Looking up the rest from reference TRBV19 and TRBJ2-1 gives the full variable domain: DGGITQSPKYLFRKEGQNVTLSCEQNLNHDAMYWYRQDPGQGLRLIYYSQIVNDFQKGDIAEGYSVSREKKESFPLTVTSAQKNPTAFYLCASSGLAAGSWEQFFGPGTRLTVL.

The chain has TRBV14 and TRBJ1-4, with TRBD1 as a possible D gene (5 bases). The CDR3 sequence is 12 residues long. Trimming removed 4 bases at V and 8 bases at J, with 8 bases between. Looked up from germline, CDR1 is SGHDN and CDR2 is FVKESK. CDR3 sequence: CASSPGGEKLFF. In nucleotides, the CDR3 is TGTGCCAGCAGCCCCGGGGGGGAAAAACTGTTTTTT.

This clone was seen only once. The chain combines TRBV5-1 with TRBJ2-5; D possibly corresponds to TRBD2 (7 bases). This CDR3 contains 13 residues. The V and J ends lost 4 bases and 5 bases respectively, with 12 bases between them. Germline V gives CDR1 SGHRS, CDR2 YFSETQ. In DNA, the CDR3 is TGCGCCAGCAGCCGAAGGGGGGGCGAGACCCAGTACTTC. This gives the protein CASSRRGGETQYF. The full variable domain, completed using reference TRBV5-1 and TRBJ2-5, is KAGVTQTPRYLIKTRGQQVTLSCSPISGHRSVSWYQQTPGQGLQFLFEYFSETQRNKGNFPGRFSGRQFSNSRSEMNVSTLELGDSALYLCASSRRGGETQYFGPGTRLLVL.

J is TRBJ2-3 and V is TRBV5-1; 8 nucleotides line up with TRBD2. This CDR3 region has 16 residues. Germline CDR1 SGHRS, CDR2 YFSETQ. V lost 4 bases to trimming and J lost 4 bases; unmatched junction nucleotides: 11. The CDR3 bases are TGCGCCAGCAGCCAGCCGGGGAGCGGGGGATCAGATACGCAGTATTTT. Its protein is CASSQPGSGGSDTQYF.

This clone showed up just a few times. This CDR3 is CASSEEGYGYTF. Written as DNA, the CDR3 is TGTGCCAGCAGTGAAGAGGGGTATGGCTACACCTTC. V and J are TRBV6-1 and TRBJ1-2; D may be TRBD1 (5 bases). This CDR3 spans 12 amino acids. Per germline, CDR1 MNHNS and CDR2 SASEGT. V lost 1 base to trimming and J lost 5 bases, with 5 bases between them.

This clone came up a few times. The chain links TRBV9 to TRBJ2-7; a weak D match, TRBD1 (5 bases). The CDR3 is 14 amino acids. The germline V and J ends were trimmed by 0 bases and 2 bases, with 9 bases remaining between them. Germline CDR1 reads SGDLS; CDR2 reads YYNGEE. In DNA form, the CDR3 reads TGTGCCAGCAGCGTAGATGGCAGGGCCTACGAGCAGTACTTC. This translates into CASSVDGRAYEQYF.

The V and J genes are TRBV7-9 and TRBJ2-2, with D perhaps TRBD1 (6 bases). V was trimmed by 1 base and J by 6 bases, leaving 12 bases between them. This CDR3 has 15 amino acids. In germline, CDR1 is SEHNR, CDR2 FQNEAQ (reference sequence). The CDR3 loop reads CASSLVNRVPGELFF. CDR3 nucleotides: TGTGCCAGCAGCTTAGTAAACAGGGTTCCCGGGGAGCTGTTTTTT.